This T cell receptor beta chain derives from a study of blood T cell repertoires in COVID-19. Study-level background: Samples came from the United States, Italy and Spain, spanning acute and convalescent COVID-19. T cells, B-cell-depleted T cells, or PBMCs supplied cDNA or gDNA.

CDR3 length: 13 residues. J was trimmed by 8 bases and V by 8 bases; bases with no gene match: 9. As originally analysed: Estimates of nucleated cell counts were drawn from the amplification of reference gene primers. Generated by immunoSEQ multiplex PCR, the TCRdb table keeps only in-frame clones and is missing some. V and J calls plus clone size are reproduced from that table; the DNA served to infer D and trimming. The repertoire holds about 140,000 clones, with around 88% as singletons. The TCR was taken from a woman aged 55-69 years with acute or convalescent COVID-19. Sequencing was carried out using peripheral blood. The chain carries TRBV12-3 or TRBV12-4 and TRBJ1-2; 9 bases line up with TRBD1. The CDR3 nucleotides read TGTGCCAGCCCTCCTCGGACAGGGGAAGGCTACACCTTC. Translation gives CASPPRTGEGYTF.